The sequence of this T cell receptor beta chain was determined in a study of T-cell reconstitution after alpha-beta-depleted transplantation in children. Unique molecular identifiers were incorporated into the prepared TCRbeta library. TCRdb reprocessed the PCR reads via MiXCR and lists one record per CDR3 protein. The repertoire holds around 380,000 distinct CDR3 sequences, with approximately 10% as singletons. This clonotype was counted only a few times. This CDR3 has 16 residues. After removal of 4 bases from V and 4 bases from J, the junction contained 9 bases not matched to a gene. Germline V gives CDR1 LGHDT, CDR2 YNNKEL (reference sequence).

The starting material was PBMCs from the stem cell graft donor, obtained from the stem cell graft. This clonotype was obtained from a human donor who donated a stem cell graft to a child with acute myeloid leukemia. The chain has TRBV3-1 and TRBJ2-1; TRBD2 matches at 8 bases. The CDR3 sequence: CASSRPGLGRYNEQFF. The CDR3 nucleotides read TGTGCCAGCAGCCGCCCGGGACTAGGGCGTTACAATGAGCAGTTCTTC.